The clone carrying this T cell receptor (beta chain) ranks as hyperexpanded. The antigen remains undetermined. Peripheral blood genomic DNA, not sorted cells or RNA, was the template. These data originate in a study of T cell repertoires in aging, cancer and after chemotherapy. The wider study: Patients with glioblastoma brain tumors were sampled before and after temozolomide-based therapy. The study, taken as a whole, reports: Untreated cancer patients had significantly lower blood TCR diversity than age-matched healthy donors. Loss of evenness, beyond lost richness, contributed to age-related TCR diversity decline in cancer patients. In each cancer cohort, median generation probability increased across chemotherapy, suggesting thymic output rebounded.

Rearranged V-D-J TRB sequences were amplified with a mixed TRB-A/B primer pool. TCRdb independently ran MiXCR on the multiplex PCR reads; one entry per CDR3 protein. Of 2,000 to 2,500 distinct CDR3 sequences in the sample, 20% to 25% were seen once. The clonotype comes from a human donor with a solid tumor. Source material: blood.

CDR3 coding DNA: TGTGCCAGCAGTCTGAACGACGTAGGGATTGAAGCTTTCTTT. Translating it yields CASSLNDVGIEAFF. The V and J genes are TRBV12-3 or TRBV12-4 and TRBJ1-1; D unclear. This CDR3 region has 14 residues. Trimming took off 5 bases at V and 7 bases at J, with 17 bases between the two ends.